These T cell receptor beta chains were read from a single sample in a study of T cell responses to AZD1222 COVID-19 vaccine. Using immunoSEQ multiplex PCR, the repertoire was profiled, and TCRdb retains in-frame clones only, with some absent. This sample has some 74,000 clones; 90% occur once, and the top ten carry over 1.3%. Specimen: peripheral blood, collected 28 days after the second AZD1222 dose. The source of these receptors is an adult who received the AZD1222 COVID-19 vaccine. Each CDR3 is given with its conserved first and last residue. Each record gives: V gene, J gene, CDR3 protein.

>TRBV7-9|TRBJ1-2
CASSLSDGRGYGYTF
>TRBV7-2|TRBJ1-5
CASSLVLGGYQPQHF
>TRBV7-9|TRBJ1-1
CASSLGYSGQGDQAFF
>TRBV30|TRBJ2-2
CACLGRLNTGELFF
>TRBV3-1/TRBV3-2|TRBJ1-5
CASSQQGWQPQHF
>TRBV30|TRBJ2-1
CAWRGGTLPGNEQFF
>TRBV29-1|TRBJ2-1
CSVLSGGSSEQFF
>TRBV9|TRBJ2-7
CASSPRTGNWEQYF
>TRBV6-2/TRBV6-3|TRBJ2-3
CASSFSTDTQYF
>TRBV7-3|TRBJ2-4
CASSARGDIQYF
>TRBV27|TRBJ2-2
CASRPDRVAGELFF
>TRBV5-1|TRBJ1-2
CASSLATSPDGGYTF
>TRBV25-1|TRBJ2-5
CASSETDRFQETQYF
>TRBV27|TRBJ1-1
CASSLNFADIYMNTEAFF
>TRBV28|TRBJ1-2
CASSADRGIGYTF
>TRBV7-3|TRBJ2-2
CASSLKAGGPNTGELFF
>TRBV4-1|TRBJ2-7
CASSQGPLRNYEQYF
>TRBV5-1|TRBJ2-7
CASSLGAGAIQYEQYF
>TRBV15|TRBJ1-5
CATSRGGTDYNQPQHF
>TRBV18|TRBJ1-1
CASSAGENTEAFF
>TRBV2|TRBJ1-4
CASNNLGQGSEKLFF
>TRBV7-9|TRBJ2-3
CASSSPSGASTDTQYF
>TRBV19|TRBJ1-5
CASNQGWGAQPQHF
>TRBV2|TRBJ1-1
CASSVGGTGMNTEAFF
>TRBV7-2|TRBJ2-5
CASSLNRGDETQYF
>TRBV6-5|TRBJ2-5
CASNGPQETQYF
>TRBV19|TRBJ2-4
CASSIGGADIQYF
>TRBV18|TRBJ1-2
CASSPPMGQTYGYTF
>TRBV28|TRBJ1-2
CASSPGQGTGYTF
>TRBV5-6|TRBJ2-5
CASSSYGIAGSQETQYF
>TRBV12-3/TRBV12-4|TRBJ2-4
CASSIGGKNIQYF
>TRBV9|TRBJ2-2
CASSFRDSNTGELFF
>TRBV3-1/TRBV3-2|TRBJ2-7
CASSRLPLDRASEQYF
>TRBV27|TRBJ2-7
CATGDWGSDEQYF
>TRBV5-5|TRBJ2-7
CASSGDYEQYF